The 23 T cell receptor beta chains below come from one sample, sequenced in a study of T cell repertoires in cytomegalovirus infection. TCRdb reanalysed the reads using MiXCR and keeps one entry per CDR3 protein. The repertoire has about 740,000 distinct CDR3 sequences, 35% of them found once; the top ten carry 2.5% to 3.5%. Sequencing was carried out using PBMCs. These receptors were collected from a human donor in good health (CMV status not recorded). Some clones in this sample may be carry-over from other donors' samples.

This clonotype came up many times. The V and J genes are TRBV7-3 and TRBJ1-1; 9 bases are a match to TRBD1. The junction had 2 bases not matched to a gene; V was cut back by 6 bases and J by 6 bases. Per germline, CDR1 SGHTA and CDR2 FQGTGA. CDR3 length: 12 residues. The CDR3, as DNA: TGTGCCAGCAGTACAGGGGGCCCTGAAGCTTTCTTT. This sequence encodes CASSTGGPEAFF.

This clonotype was detected many times. The V and J genes are TRBV28 and TRBJ1-1, with no clear D. The V gene lost 6 bases and the J gene lost 2 bases, with 7 bases spanning the gap. The germline CDR1 and CDR2 sequences are MDHEN and SYDVKM. CDR3 length: 12 amino acids. The CDR3 here is CASRRPNTEAFF. Here the CDR3 DNA reads TGTGCCAGCAGGCGACCAAACACTGAAGCTTTCTTT.

The V gene is TRBV12-3 or TRBV12-4, the J gene TRBJ1-1; possible D gene TRBD1, 5 bases. The V gene lost 7 bases and the J gene lost 4 bases, with 19 bases spanning the gap. The CDR3 sequence is 15 residues long. CDR3 DNA sequence: TGTGCCAGCACCCCTCAACAGGTTCGGGGCACTGAAGCTTTCTTT. Translation gives CASTPQQVRGTEAFF.

This clonotype was observed at least ten times. The J gene is TRBJ2-7, the V gene TRBV7-2; no reliable D call. Germline CDR1 is SGHTA and CDR2 is FQGNSA. The V gene lost 6 bases and the J gene lost 3 bases, with 15 bases spanning the gap. This CDR3 has 14 amino acids. The CDR3 loop is CASSWDVKLYEQYF. The CDR3 bases are TGTGCCAGCAGTTGGGATGTAAAGCTCTACGAGCAGTACTTC.

Concerning this clonotype itself: It may be a read error: a sequence one base away is much more abundant. The V gene is TRBV28, the J gene TRBJ2-7, with D tentatively TRBD1 (7 bases). The germline CDR1 and CDR2 sequences are MDHEN and SYDVKM. The CDR3 is 13 amino acids. The chain's CDR3 is CAISLGGTDEQYF. The DNA of the CDR3 is TGTGCCATCAGTTTAGGGGGGACAGACGAGCAGTACTTC.

This clonotype was observed a few times. The chain employs TRBV5-1 and TRBJ1-2; the match to TRBD1 covers 7 bases. Germline CDR1 reads SGHRS; CDR2 reads YFSETQ. This CDR3 has 15 amino acids. The trim removed 0 bases at V and 3 bases at J, leaving 5 bases unmatched. CDR3 loop: CASSLGGGADYGYTF. CDR3 coding DNA: TGCGCCAGCAGCTTGGGAGGGGGCGCTGACTATGGCTACACCTTC.

The chain joins TRBV7-2 to TRBJ2-7, with D perhaps matching TRBD2 (6 bases). V gave up 1 base and J gave up 2 bases, with 18 bases separating them. Germline lookup yields CDR1 SGHTA and CDR2 FQGNSA. This CDR3 has 17 amino acids. CDR3 protein: CASSLVPSSVRPYEQYF. The CDR3 DNA is TGTGCCAGCAGCTTAGTACCCTCTAGCGTTCGGCCCTACGAGCAGTACTTC.

This clonotype was detected ten times or more. The J gene is TRBJ2-2, the V gene TRBV7-2; 7 positions match TRBD2. The V and J ends lost 6 bases and 2 bases, in that order; junction bases with no gene match: 6. Per the germline V gene, CDR1 is SGHTA and CDR2 is FQGNSA. CDR3 length: 15 residues. CDR3 region: CASRPSSGNTGELFF. The CDR3 nucleotides read TGTGCCAGCAGACCCTCTAGCGGAAACACCGGGGAGCTGTTTTTT.

The rearrangement joins TRBV2 to TRBJ2-7; D gene uncertain. With 3 bases removed from V and 6 bases from J, the gap between germline ends came to 3 bases. Germline CDR1 and CDR2: SNHLY and FYNNEI. The CDR3 length is 10 residues. The CDR3 reads CASSDGEQYF. The CDR3 coding sequence is TGTGCCAGCAGTGATGGCGAGCAGTACTTC.

This clonotype was seen a few times. The chain carries TRBV7-9 and TRBJ1-4; a weak D match, TRBD1 (6 bases). Trimming removed 4 bases at V and 3 bases at J, with 12 bases between. The CDR3 covers 15 residues. Germline loops: CDR1 SEHNR, CDR2 FQNEAQ (reference sequence). CDR3 in amino acids: CASSSLQGPNEKLFF. CDR3 coding DNA: TGTGCCAGCAGCTCCTTACAGGGACCTAATGAAAAACTGTTTTTT.

The rearrangement uses TRBV27 and TRBJ2-1; D is undetermined. This CDR3 region has 11 residues. Trimming left V 10 bases short and J 4 bases short, with 8 bases between. CDR1 is MNHEY, CDR2 SMNVEV, per germline (reference sequence). The CDR3 DNA follows: TGTGCCACCAGACTGTACAATGAGCAGTTCTTC. Translating gives CATRLYNEQFF.

This rearrangement joins TRBV29-1 to TRBJ2-1; D is unclear. The CDR3 totals 9 residues. In germline, CDR1 is SQVTM, CDR2 ANQGSEA. With 3 bases removed from V and 8 bases from J, the gap between germline ends came to 2 bases. CDR3 DNA sequence: TGCAGCGTTGACTATGAGCAGTTCTTC. This codes for CSVDYEQFF.

The rearrangement uses TRBV6-4 and TRBJ2-1; 8 bases line up with TRBD2. Germline V lookup: CDR1 MRHNA, CDR2 SNTAGT. V gave up 3 bases and J gave up 0 bases; unmatched junction bases: 1. This CDR3 contains 15 residues. CDR3 region: CASSESGSSYNEQFF. The CDR3 DNA is TGTGCCAGCAGTGAGAGCGGGAGCTCCTACAATGAGCAGTTCTTC.

This sequence joins TRBV10-1 and TRBJ1-5, with TRBD1 matching 7 bases. CDR1 and CDR2 (germline): WNHNN, SYGVQD (reference sequence). Unmatched junction bases numbered 2, after V lost 10 bases and J lost 2 bases. The CDR3 length is 12 residues. The CDR3 DNA reads TGCGCCAACGGACAGGGCAATCAGCCCCAGCATTTT. Translation: CANGQGNQPQHF.

CDR3 in amino acids: CASSIQGLNTEAFF. CDR3 nucleotides: TGTGCCAGCAGTATACAGGGGCTGAACACTGAAGCTTTCTTT. V and J are TRBV12-3 or TRBV12-4 and TRBJ1-1; 7 bases line up with TRBD1. The CDR3 spans 14 residues. J gave up 0 bases and V 5 bases, and 3 bases lay outside the gene matches.

The sample holds a few counts of this clonotype. This sequence joins TRBV5-1 and TRBJ2-7; 9 bases fit TRBD1. The CDR3 is 15 amino acids. V lost 2 bases to trimming and J lost 0 bases; unmatched junction nucleotides: 3. CDR1 is SGHRS and CDR2 is YFSETQ in the germline V gene. The CDR3, as DNA: TGCGCCAGCAGCTTCGAACAGGGGGCCTCCTACGAGCAGTACTTC. Its protein is CASSFEQGASYEQYF.

The rearrangement uses TRBV24-1 and TRBJ2-1; perhaps TRBD1 as D (6 bases). Trimming took off 1 base at V and 0 bases at J, with 12 bases between the two ends. The CDR3 totals 17 residues. The germline gives CDR1 KGHDR, CDR2 SFDVKD. The CDR3 sequence is CATSDLPKDSSYNEQFF. In DNA form, the CDR3 reads TGTGCCACCAGTGATTTACCGAAGGACAGCTCCTACAATGAGCAGTTCTTC.

This clonotype was seen a few times. This chain connects TRBV19 to TRBJ1-5; D gene uncertain. The CDR3 totals 15 residues. CDR1 LNHDA and CDR2 SQIVND come from the germline V gene (reference sequence). Trimming pared 3 bases from V and 7 bases from J, leaving 16 bases between. The CDR3 DNA is TGTGCCAGTAGTATTGGGGTCGGCATGGTGCAGCCCCAGCATTTT. This sequence encodes CASSIGVGMVQPQHF.

J is TRBJ2-1 and V is TRBV28, with D possibly matching TRBD1 (5 bases). Looked up from germline, CDR1 is MDHEN and CDR2 is SYDVKM. The ends were cut back, 8 bases at V and 6 bases at J, with 17 bases in the middle. CDR3 length: 14 amino acids. The CDR3 DNA reads as TGTGCCAGCTCGCACAGGCTCCTAGGCAATGAGCAGTTCTTC. Its translation: CASSHRLLGNEQFF.

The chain recombines TRBV29-1 with TRBJ2-3; perhaps TRBD2 as D (7 bases). The CDR3 covers 14 residues. The germline V gene encodes CDR1 SQVTM and CDR2 ANQGSEA. Trimming pared 0 bases from V and 2 bases from J, leaving 9 bases between. Here the CDR3 reads CSVEEGGVTDTQYF. CDR3 DNA sequence: TGCAGCGTTGAAGAAGGGGGGGTCACAGATACGCAGTATTTT.

J is TRBJ2-5 and V is TRBV5-4, with D possibly matching TRBD2 (6 bases). Germline loops: CDR1 SGHNT, CDR2 YYREEE (reference sequence). CDR3 length: 15 residues. V lost 4 bases and J 3 bases, leaving 16 bases between the germline ends. CDR3 sequence: CASSPAGTDKETQYF. The DNA for the CDR3 is TGTGCCAGCAGCCCCGCCGGGACTGACAAAGAGACCCAGTACTTC.

This clonotype was recorded a few times. The chain uses TRBV3-1 and TRBJ2-1, with unresolved D. Germline V gene data show CDR1 as LGHDT and CDR2 as YNNKEL (reference sequence). The CDR3 is 15 residues long. Trimming took off 1 base at V and 0 bases at J, with 7 bases between the two ends. The CDR3 coding sequence is TGTGCCAGCAGCCAAGTGGTTAGCTCCTACAATGAGCAGTTCTTC. Translation gives CASSQVVSSYNEQFF.

This clonotype was detected once. One end of the junction is discordant with germline, which a read error may explain. The rearrangement joins TRBV4-1 to TRBJ2-3; TRBD1 or TRBD2 may be the D gene (5 bases each). Germline CDR1 and CDR2: MGHRA and YSYEKL. The CDR3 covers 16 residues. The CDR3 DNA follows: TGCGCCAGCAGCCAAGGCTGGGACCCCACCACAGATCCGCAGTATTTT. Translation gives CASSQGWDPTTDPQYF.